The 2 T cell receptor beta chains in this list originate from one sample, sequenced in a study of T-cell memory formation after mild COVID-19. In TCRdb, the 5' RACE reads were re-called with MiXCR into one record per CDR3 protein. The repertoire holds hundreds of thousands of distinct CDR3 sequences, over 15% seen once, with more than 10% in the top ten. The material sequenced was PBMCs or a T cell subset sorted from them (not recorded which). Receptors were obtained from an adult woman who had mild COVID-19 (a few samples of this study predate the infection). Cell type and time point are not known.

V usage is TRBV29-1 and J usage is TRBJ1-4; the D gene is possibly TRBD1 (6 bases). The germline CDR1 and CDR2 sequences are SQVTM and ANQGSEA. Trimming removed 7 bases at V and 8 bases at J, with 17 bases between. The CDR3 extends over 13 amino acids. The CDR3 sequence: CSARDTEGEKLFF. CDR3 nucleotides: TGCAGCGCCCGGGACACCGAGGGGGAAAAACTGTTTTTT. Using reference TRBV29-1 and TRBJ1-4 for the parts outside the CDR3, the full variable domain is SAVISQKPSRDICQRGTSLTIQCQVDSQVTMMFWYRQQPGQSLTLIATANQGSEATYESGFVIDKFPISRPNLTFSTLTVSNMSPEDSSIYLCSARDTEGEKLFFGSGTQLSVL.

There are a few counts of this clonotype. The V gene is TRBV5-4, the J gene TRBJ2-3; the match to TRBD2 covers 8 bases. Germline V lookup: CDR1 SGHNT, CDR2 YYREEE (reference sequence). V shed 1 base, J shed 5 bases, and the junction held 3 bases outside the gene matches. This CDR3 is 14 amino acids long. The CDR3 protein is CASSLQRGQDTQYF. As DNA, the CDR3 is TGTGCCAGCAGCTTGCAGCGGGGGCAAGATACGCAGTATTTT.